A selection of T cell receptor beta chains follows, all from one sample in a study of cytomegalovirus exposure and HLA in healthy donors. TCRdb keeps only in-frame clones here, not all; method: immunoSEQ multiplex PCR. Found here are over 110,000 clones, 86% of them singletons; the top ten hold roughly 3%. The specimen was PBMCs. These receptors were taken from a man aged 18 to 29 in good health and CMV-seronegative. Each CDR3 is given with its conserved first and last residue.

v_gene	j_gene	CDR3aa
TRBV6-6	TRBJ1-1	CASSRGRRVPEAFF
TRBV19	TRBJ1-1	CASKLDREGDKAFF
TRBV6-5	TRBJ2-7	CASSLQGYEQYF
TRBV5-4	TRBJ1-2	CASSNNRGQGYTF
TRBV7-2	TRBJ2-1	CASKELAGGNEQFF
TRBV2	TRBJ2-4	CASSEALFRKNIQYF
TRBV29-1	TRBJ2-7	CSVEGANEQYF
TRBV12-5	TRBJ2-7	CASGTSGRASEQYF
TRBV4-2	TRBJ2-5	CASSHPPGSQYF
TRBV27	TRBJ2-7	CASSLGRDYEQYF
TRBV7-9	TRBJ2-2	CASRSPGQGVTGELFF
TRBV7-9	TRBJ2-7	CASSIRGGLYEQYF
TRBV19	TRBJ1-5	CASSVQGVGNQPQHF